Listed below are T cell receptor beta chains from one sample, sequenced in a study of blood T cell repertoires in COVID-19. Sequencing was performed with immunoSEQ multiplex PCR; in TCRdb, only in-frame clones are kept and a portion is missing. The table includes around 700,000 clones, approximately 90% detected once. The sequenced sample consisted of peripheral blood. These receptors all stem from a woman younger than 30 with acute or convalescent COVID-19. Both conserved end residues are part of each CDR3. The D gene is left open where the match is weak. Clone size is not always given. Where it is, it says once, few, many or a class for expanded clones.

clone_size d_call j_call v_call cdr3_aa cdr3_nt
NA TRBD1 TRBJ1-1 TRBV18 CASSGQGANAEAFF TGTGCCAGCTCTGGACAGGGGGCGAATGCTGAAGCTTTCTTT
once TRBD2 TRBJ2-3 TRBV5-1 CASSSSSGGTGTQYF TGCGCCAGCAGCTCCTCTAGCGGGGGTACCGGGACGCAGTATTTT
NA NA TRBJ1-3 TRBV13 CASSPRGSGNTIYF TGTGCCAGCAGTCCTAGGGGGTCTGGAAACACCATATATTTT
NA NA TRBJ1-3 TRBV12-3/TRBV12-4 CASAGNTIYF TGTGCCAGCGCGGGAAACACCATATATTTT
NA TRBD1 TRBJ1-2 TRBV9 CASSVGTGVGYTF TGTGCCAGCAGCGTAGGGACAGGGGTCGGCTACACCTTC
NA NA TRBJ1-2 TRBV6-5 CASSWVAGSNYGYTF TGTGCCAGCAGTTGGGTCGCGGGGAGCAACTATGGCTACACCTTC
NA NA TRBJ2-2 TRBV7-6 CASSLAPGDTGELFF TGTGCCAGCAGCTTAGCCCCGGGGGACACCGGGGAGCTGTTTTTT
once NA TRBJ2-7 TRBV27 CASSSTGTPAYEQYF TGTGCCAGCAGTTCAACCGGGACACCCGCGTACGAGCAGTACTTC
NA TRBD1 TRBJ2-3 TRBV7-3 CASSPRDRAGDTQYF TGTGCCAGCAGCCCCCGGGACAGGGCTGGAGATACGCAGTATTTT
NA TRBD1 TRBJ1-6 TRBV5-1 CASSPQGEQYNSPLHF TGCGCCAGCAGCCCGCAGGGGGAACAGTATAATTCACCCCTCCACTTT
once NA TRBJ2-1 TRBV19 CASSSRVGEQFF TGTGCCAGTAGTTCCAGGGTTGGGGAGCAGTTCTTC
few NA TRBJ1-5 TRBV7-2 CASSLGGQPNQPQHF TGTGCCAGCAGCTTAGGCGGACAGCCCAATCAGCCCCAGCATTTT
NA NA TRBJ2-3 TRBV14 CASSQLGGTSTDTQYF TGTGCCAGCAGCCAACTTGGGGGCACTAGCACAGATACGCAGTATTTT
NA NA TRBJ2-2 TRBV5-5 CASSLQGNTGELFF TGTGCCAGCAGCTTACAGGGTAACACCGGGGAGCTGTTTTTT
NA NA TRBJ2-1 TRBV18 CASSPSYDEQFF TGTGCCAGCTCACCTAGCTACGATGAGCAGTTCTTC
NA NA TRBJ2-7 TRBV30 CAFSQGFSYEQYF TGTGCCTTCTCTCAGGGATTCTCCTACGAGCAGTACTTC
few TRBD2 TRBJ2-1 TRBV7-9 CASSPPAGGYEQFF TGTGCCAGCAGCCCGCCCGCGGGGGGATATGAGCAGTTCTTC
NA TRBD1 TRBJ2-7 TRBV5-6 CASSSDRGNFGQYF TGTGCCAGCAGCTCTGACAGGGGGAATTTCGGGCAGTACTTC
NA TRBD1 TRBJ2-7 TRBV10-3 CAISEGTQGATYEQYF TGTGCCATCAGTGAGGGGACCCAGGGGGCGACCTACGAGCAGTACTTC
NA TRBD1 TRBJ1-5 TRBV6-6 CASSPGQVSQPQHF TGTGCCAGCAGTCCGGGACAGGTGAGTCAGCCCCAGCATTTT
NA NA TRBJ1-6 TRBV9 CASSVGGRGNSPLHF TGTGCCAGCAGCGTAGGAGGCAGGGGTAATTCACCCCTCCACTTT
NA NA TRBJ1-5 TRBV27 CASNNGGADQPQHF TGTGCCAGCAATAACGGGGGGGCGGATCAGCCCCAGCATTTT
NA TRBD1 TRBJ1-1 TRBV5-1 CASGPSRGRTTEAFF TGCGCCAGCGGTCCGAGCAGGGGGCGGACCACTGAAGCTTTCTTT
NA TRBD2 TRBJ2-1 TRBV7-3 CASGGAGGFYEQFF TGTGCCAGCGGTGGAGCGGGGGGGTTCTATGAGCAGTTCTTC
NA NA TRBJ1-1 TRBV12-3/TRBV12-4 CASSSDTNTEAFF TGTGCCAGCAGCTCCGACACGAACACTGAAGCTTTCTTT
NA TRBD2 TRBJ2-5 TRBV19 CASSRGAGVVETQYF TGTGCCAGTAGTAGGGGCGCGGGGGTTGTAGAGACCCAGTACTTC
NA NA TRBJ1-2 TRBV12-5 CASGFLGDYGYTF TGTGCTAGTGGTTTTTTAGGGGACTATGGCTACACCTTC
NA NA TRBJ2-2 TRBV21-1 CASSKPEDSGQGNTGELFF TGTGCCAGCAGCAAGCCCGAGGATTCGGGACAAGGTAACACCGGGGAGCTGTTTTTT
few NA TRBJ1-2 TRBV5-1 CASSLSQNYGYTF TGCGCCAGCAGCTTGTCCCAGAACTATGGCTACACCTTC
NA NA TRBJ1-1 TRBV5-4 CASSRGTGLTEAFF TGTGCCAGCAGCAGGGGTACGGGACTCACTGAAGCTTTCTTT
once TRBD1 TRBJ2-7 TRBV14 CASSQVVATGRYEQYF TGTGCCAGCAGCCAAGTTGTGGCGACAGGGCGCTACGAGCAGTACTTC
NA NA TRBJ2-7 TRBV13 CASSATRRTYEQYF TGTGCCAGCAGCGCCACTAGGAGGACCTACGAGCAGTACTTC
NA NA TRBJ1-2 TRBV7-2 CASSLNGDYGYTF TGTGCCAGCAGCTTAAACGGTGACTATGGCTACACCTTC
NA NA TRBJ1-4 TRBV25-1 CASRGQDSEKLFF TGTGCCAGCAGAGGCCAGGACAGTGAAAAACTGTTTTTT
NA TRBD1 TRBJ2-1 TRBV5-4 CASSFGDRAMVEQFF TGTGCCAGCAGCTTTGGGGACAGGGCTATGGTTGAGCAGTTCTTC
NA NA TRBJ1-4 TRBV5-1 CASSFGGPNEKLFF TGCGCCAGCAGCTTCGGAGGGCCCAATGAAAAACTGTTTTTT
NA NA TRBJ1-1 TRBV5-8 CASSLVSGTGSFF TGTGCCAGCAGCTTGGTTTCCGGAACAGGGTCTTTCTTT